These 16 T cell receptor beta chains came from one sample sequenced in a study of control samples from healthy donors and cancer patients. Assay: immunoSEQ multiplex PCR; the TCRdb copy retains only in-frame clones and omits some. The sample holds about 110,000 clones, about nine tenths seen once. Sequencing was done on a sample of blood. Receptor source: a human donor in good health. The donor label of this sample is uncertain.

This chain's CDR3 is CSVVGDSVDQPQHF. CDR3 coding DNA: TGCAGCGTTGTAGGGGACAGCGTTGATCAGCCCCAGCATTTT. This chain joins TRBV29-1 and TRBJ1-5; 7 bases map to TRBD1. V dropped 4 bases and J dropped 5; count of bases not matched to a gene: 8. Germline V gene data show CDR1 as SQVTM and CDR2 as ANQGSEA. The CDR3 spans 14 residues.

CDR3 sequence: CASSQGDRGYEQYF. Written as DNA, the CDR3 is TGTGCCAGCAGCCAAGGGGACAGGGGGTACGAGCAGTACTTC. The genes are TRBV3-1 (or the pseudogene TRBV3-2) and TRBJ2-7, with 11 bases lining up with TRBD1. CDR1 is LGHDT, CDR2 YNNKEL, per germline (reference sequence). The J segment lost 4 bases and the V segment lost 1 base, leaving 0 bases of the junction unmatched. The CDR3 covers 14 residues.

As DNA, the CDR3 is TGTGCCAGCAGCCAAGCTTCCTACGAGCAGTACTTC. Translation: CASSQASYEQYF. V and J are TRBV14 and TRBJ2-7; no clear D gene. This CDR3 is built from 12 residues. Germline V gene sequence: CDR1 SGHDN, CDR2 FVKESK. The V end lost 1 base, the J end lost 1 base, and 2 bases lay between the germline ends.

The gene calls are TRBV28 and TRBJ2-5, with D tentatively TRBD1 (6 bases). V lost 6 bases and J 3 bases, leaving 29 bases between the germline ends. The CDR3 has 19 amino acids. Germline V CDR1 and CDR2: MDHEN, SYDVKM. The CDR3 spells CASSPPEGVTGDFKETQYF. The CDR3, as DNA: TGTGCCAGCAGCCCCCCTGAGGGGGTGACAGGTGATTTTAAAGAGACCCAGTACTTC.

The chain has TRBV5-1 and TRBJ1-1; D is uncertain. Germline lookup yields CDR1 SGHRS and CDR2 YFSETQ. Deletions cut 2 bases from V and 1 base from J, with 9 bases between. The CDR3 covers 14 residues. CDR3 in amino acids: CASSLYTENTEAFF. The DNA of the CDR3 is TGCGCCAGCAGCTTATACACCGAGAACACTGAAGCTTTCTTT. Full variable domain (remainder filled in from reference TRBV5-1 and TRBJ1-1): KAGVTQTPRYLIKTRGQQVTLSCSPISGHRSVSWYQQTPGQGLQFLFEYFSETQRNKGNFPGRFSGRQFSNSRSEMNVSTLELGDSALYLCASSLYTENTEAFFGQGTRLTVV.

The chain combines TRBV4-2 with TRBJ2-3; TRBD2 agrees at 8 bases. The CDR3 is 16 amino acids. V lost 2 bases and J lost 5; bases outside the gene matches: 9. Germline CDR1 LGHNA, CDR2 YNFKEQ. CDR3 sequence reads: CASSQPLAGGVDTQYF. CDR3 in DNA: TGTGCCAGCAGCCAACCTCTCGCGGGGGGTGTAGATACGCAGTATTTT.

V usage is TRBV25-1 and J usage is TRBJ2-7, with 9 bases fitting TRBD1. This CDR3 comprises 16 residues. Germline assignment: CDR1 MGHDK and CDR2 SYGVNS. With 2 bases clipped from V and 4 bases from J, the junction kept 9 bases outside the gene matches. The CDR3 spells CASSESPGTGLYEQYF. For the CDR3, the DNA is TGTGCCAGCAGTGAAAGCCCCGGGACAGGGTTGTACGAGCAGTACTTC.

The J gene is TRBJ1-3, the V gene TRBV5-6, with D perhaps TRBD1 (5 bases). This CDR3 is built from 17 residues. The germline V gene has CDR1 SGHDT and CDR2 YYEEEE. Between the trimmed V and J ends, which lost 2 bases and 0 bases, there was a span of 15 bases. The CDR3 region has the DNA TGTGCCAGCAGCTTTCAGGGCACGGCAGCCTCTGGAAACACCATATATTTT. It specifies CASSFQGTAASGNTIYF.

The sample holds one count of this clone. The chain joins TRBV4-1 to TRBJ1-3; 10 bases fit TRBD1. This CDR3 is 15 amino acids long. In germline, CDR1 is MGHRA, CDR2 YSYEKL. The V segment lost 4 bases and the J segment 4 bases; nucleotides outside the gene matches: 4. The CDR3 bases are TGCGCCAGCAGCCCCCCGGGACAGGGGGGAAACACCATATATTTT. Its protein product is CASSPPGQGGNTIYF.

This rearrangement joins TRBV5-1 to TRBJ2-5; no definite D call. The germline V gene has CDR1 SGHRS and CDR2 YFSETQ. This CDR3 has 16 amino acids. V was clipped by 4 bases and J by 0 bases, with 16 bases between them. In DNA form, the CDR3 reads TGCGCCAGCAGCCCTGGAAATAGCAGGTACCAAGAGACCCAGTACTTC. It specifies CASSPGNSRYQETQYF.

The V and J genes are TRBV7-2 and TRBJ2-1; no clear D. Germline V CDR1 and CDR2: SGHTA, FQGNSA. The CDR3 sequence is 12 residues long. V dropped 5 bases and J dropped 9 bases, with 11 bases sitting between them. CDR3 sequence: CASSQGRVEQFF. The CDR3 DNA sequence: TGTGCCAGCAGCCAAGGTAGGGTTGAGCAGTTCTTC.

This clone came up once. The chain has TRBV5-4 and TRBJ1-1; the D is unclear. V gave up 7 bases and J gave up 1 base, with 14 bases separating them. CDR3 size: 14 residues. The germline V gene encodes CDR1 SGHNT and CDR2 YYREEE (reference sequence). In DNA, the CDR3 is TGTGCCAGCCACGTGAGGGCCGGGAACACTGAAGCTTTCTTT. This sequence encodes CASHVRAGNTEAFF.

The CDR3 DNA is TGTGCCAGCAGGGCTTCCAGGGGTTTTAACACTGAAGCTTTCTTT. This sequence encodes CASRASRGFNTEAFF. The rearrangement uses TRBV28 and TRBJ1-1; possibly TRBD1 for D (6 bases). Trimming took off 6 bases at V and 2 bases at J, with 16 bases between the two ends. The CDR3 is made up of 15 amino acids. Per germline, CDR1 MDHEN and CDR2 SYDVKM.

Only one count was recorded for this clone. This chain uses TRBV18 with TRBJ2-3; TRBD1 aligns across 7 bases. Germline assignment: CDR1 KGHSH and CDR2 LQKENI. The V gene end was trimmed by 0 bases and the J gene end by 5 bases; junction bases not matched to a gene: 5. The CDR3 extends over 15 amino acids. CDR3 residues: CASSPPRGGQDTQYF. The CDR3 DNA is TGTGCCAGCTCACCACCGAGAGGGGGCCAAGATACGCAGTATTTT.

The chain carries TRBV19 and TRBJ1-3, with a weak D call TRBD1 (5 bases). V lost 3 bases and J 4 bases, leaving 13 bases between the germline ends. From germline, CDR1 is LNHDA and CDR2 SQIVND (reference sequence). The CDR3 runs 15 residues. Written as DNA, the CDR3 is TGTGCCAGTAGTATTGGGGGATCGACCGGAAACACCATATATTTT. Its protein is CASSIGGSTGNTIYF.

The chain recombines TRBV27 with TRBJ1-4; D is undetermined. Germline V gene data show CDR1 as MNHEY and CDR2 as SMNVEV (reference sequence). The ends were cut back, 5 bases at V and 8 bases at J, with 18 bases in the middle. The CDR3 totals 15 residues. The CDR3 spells CASSGSATNREKLFF. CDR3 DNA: TGTGCCAGCAGTGGAAGCGCAACGAATCGCGAAAAACTGTTTTTT. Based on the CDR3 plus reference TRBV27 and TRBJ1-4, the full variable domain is EAQVTQNPRYLITVTGKKLTVTCSQNMNHEYMSWYRQDPGLGLRQIYYSMNVEVTDKGDVPEGYKVSRKEKRNFPLILESPSPNQTSLYFCASSGSATNREKLFFGSGTQLSVL.